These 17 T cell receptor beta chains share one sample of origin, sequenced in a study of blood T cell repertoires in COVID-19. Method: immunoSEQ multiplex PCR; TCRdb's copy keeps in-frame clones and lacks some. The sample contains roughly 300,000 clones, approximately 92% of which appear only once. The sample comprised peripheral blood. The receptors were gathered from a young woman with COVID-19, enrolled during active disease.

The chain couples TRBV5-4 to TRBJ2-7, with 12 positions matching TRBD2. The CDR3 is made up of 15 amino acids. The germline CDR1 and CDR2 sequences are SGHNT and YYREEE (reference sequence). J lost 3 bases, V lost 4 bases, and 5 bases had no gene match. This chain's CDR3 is CASSPTSGSIYEQYF. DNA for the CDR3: TGTGCCAGCAGCCCGACTAGCGGGAGTATCTACGAGCAGTACTTC.

The CDR3, as DNA: TGCGCCAGCAGCCAAGTCTCCTCAGGTAGTTATGGCTACACCTTC. Translated: CASSQVSSGSYGYTF. The chain has TRBV4-1 and TRBJ1-2; D is unresolved. This CDR3 comprises 15 residues. V gave up 1 base and J gave up 5 bases, with 14 bases separating them. CDR1 and CDR2 from the germline V gene are MGHRA and YSYEKL.

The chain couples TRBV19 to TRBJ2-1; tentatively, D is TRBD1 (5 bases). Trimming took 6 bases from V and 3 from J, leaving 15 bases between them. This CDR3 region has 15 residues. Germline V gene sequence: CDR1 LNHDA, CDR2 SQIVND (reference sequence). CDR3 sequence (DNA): TGTGCCAGTAGAGCAGGGTCCTACTACTACAATGAGCAGTTCTTC. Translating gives CASRAGSYYYNEQFF.

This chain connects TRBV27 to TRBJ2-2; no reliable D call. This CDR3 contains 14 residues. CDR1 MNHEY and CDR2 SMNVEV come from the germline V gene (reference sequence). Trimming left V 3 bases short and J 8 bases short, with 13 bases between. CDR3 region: CASSLVDGLGELFF. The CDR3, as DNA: TGTGCCAGCAGTTTGGTAGACGGGTTGGGGGAGCTGTTTTTT.

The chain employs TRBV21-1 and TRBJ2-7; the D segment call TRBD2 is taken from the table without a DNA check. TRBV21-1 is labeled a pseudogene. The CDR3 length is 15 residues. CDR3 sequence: CASDQTVPFPGEQYF. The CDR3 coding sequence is TGTGCCAGCGACCAAACAGTCCCATTCCCGGGGGAGCAGTACTTC.

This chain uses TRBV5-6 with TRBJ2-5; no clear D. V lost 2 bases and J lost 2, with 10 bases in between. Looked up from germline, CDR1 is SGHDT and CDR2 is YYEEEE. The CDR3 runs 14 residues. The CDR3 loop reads CASSFVGSQETQYF. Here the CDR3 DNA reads TGTGCCAGCAGCTTCGTGGGCAGTCAAGAGACCCAGTACTTC.

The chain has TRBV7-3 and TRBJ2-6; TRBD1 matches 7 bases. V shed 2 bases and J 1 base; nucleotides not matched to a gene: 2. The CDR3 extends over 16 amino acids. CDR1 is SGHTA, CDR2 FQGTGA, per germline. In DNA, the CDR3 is TGTGCCAGCAGCTTAGAGGGGGCATCTGGGGCCAACGTCCTGACTTTC. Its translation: CASSLEGASGANVLTF.

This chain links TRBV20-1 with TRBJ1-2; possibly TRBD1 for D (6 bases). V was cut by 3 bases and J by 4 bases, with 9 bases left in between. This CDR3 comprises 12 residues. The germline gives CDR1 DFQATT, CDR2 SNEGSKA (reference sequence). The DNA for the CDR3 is TGCAGTGCTAGTGGACAGCTCTATGGCTACACCTTC. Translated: CSASGQLYGYTF.

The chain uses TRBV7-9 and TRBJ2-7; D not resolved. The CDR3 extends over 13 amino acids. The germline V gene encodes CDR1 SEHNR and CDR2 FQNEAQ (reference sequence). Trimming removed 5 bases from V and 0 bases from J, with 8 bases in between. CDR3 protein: CASSPLSSYEQYF. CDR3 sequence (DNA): TGTGCCAGCAGCCCTCTAAGCTCCTACGAGCAGTACTTC.

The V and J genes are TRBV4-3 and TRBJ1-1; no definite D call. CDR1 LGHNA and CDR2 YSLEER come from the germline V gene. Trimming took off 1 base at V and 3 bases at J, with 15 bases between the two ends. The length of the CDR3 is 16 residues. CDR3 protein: CASSQGFTDFDTEAFF. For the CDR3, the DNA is TGCGCCAGCAGCCAAGGGTTCACGGACTTCGACACTGAAGCTTTCTTT.

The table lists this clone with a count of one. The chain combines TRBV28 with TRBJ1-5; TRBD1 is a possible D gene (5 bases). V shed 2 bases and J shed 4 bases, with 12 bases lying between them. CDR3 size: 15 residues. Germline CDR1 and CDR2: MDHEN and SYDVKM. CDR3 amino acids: CASSLRQGYNQPQHF. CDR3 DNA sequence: TGTGCCAGCAGTTTAAGGCAGGGTTATAATCAGCCCCAGCATTTT.

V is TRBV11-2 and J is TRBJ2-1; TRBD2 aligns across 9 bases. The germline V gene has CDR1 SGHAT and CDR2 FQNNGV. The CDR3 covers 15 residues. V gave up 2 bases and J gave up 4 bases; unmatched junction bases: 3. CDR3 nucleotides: TGTGCCAGCAGCTTAAGACTAGCGGAATACAATGAGCAGTTCTTC. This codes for CASSLRLAEYNEQFF.

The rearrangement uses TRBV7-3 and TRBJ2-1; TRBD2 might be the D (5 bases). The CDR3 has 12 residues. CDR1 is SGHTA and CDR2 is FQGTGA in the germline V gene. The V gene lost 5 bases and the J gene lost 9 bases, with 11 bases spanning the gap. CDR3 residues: CASSGERTEQFF. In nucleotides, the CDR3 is TGTGCCAGCAGCGGAGAGCGGACTGAGCAGTTCTTC.

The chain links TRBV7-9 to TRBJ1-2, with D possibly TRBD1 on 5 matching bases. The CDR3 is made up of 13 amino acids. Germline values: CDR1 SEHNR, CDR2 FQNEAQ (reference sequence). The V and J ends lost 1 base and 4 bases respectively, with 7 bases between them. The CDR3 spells CASSLVGGYGYTF. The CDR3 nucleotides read TGTGCCAGCAGCTTAGTCGGGGGCTATGGCTACACCTTC.

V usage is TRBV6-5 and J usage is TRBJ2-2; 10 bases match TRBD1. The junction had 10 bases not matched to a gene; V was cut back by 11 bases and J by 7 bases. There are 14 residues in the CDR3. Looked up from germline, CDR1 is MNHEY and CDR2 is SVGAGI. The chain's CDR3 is CAGRGTGEVGELFF. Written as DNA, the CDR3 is TGTGCCGGCCGGGGGACAGGGGAAGTCGGGGAGCTGTTTTTT.

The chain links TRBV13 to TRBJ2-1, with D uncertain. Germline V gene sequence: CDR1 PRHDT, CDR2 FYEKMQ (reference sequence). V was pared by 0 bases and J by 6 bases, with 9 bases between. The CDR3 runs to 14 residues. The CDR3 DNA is TGTGCCAGCAGCTTAGGCACCCGGTTCAATGAGCAGTTCTTC. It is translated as CASSLGTRFNEQFF.

This CDR3 reads CAVASRQESNYGYTF. CDR3 in DNA: TGTGCCGTCGCATCCCGGCAGGAATCTAACTATGGCTACACCTTC. The chain combines TRBV10-3 with TRBJ1-2; D unresolved. The V gene's germline CDR1 is ENHRY and CDR2 SYGVKD. V was pared by 11 bases and J by 0 bases, with 19 bases between. The CDR3 length is 15 residues.